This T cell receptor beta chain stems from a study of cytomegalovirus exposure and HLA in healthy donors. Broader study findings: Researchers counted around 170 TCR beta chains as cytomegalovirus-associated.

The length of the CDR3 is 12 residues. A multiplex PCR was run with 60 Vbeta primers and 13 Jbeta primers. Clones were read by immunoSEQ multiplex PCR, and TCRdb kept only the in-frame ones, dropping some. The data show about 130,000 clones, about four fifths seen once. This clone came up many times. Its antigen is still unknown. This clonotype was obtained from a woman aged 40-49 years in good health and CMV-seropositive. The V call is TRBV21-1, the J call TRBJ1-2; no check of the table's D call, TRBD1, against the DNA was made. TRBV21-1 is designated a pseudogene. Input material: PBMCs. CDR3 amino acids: CASSKEGYGYTF. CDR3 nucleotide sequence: TGTGCCAGCAGCAAAGAGGGGTATGGCTACACCTTC.